This passage covers 27 T cell receptor beta chains from one sample sequenced in a study of blood T cells in healthy people across ages. Combining a sample-barcoded 5' primer with a J-beta primer mix, a second PCR ran for about 7 to 12 cycles. MiXCR, applied by TCRdb to the 5' RACE reads, yields one record per CDR3 protein. The sample yields approximately 1,000,000 distinct CDR3 sequences, around two fifths seen once. Input material: blood. These receptors were obtained from a man aged 18 to 30 in good health.

The V and J genes are TRBV20-1 and TRBJ1-2, with 7 positions matching TRBD1. Germline V lookup: CDR1 DFQATT, CDR2 SNEGSKA (reference sequence). CDR3 length: 16 amino acids. The junction had 12 bases not matched to a gene; V was cut back by 3 bases and J by 2 bases. This CDR3 is CSARARSGQRNYGYTF. CDR3 sequence (DNA): TGCAGTGCTAGGGCACGATCGGGACAGAGGAACTATGGCTACACCTTC.

A word on this clonotype: The junction does not match germline at one end; this may be a read error. CDR3 nucleotide sequence: TGTGCCAGCAACCAAAAGCTTGGGGTCCAAGAGACCCAGTACTTC. It is translated as CASNQKLGVQETQYF. This sequence joins TRBV14 and TRBJ2-5, with D uncertain. From germline, CDR1 is SGHDN and CDR2 FVKESK. This CDR3 has 15 residues.

This clonotype was detected only a few times. The CDR3 DNA reads as TGCAGTGCTAGAGATCCACAGCGCTACGAGCAGTACTTC. Protein: CSARDPQRYEQYF. The chain couples TRBV20-1 to TRBJ2-7; no definite D call. The CDR3 loop spans 13 amino acids. Per germline, CDR1 DFQATT and CDR2 SNEGSKA (reference sequence). The V and J ends lost 0 bases and 3 bases respectively, with 9 bases between them.

The sample holds a few counts of this clonotype. The rearrangement links TRBV5-1 to TRBJ2-1; TRBD1 aligns across 8 bases. Trimming at V came to 2 bases and at J to 6 bases, leaving 10 bases not matched to a gene. The CDR3 loop spans 16 amino acids. Looked up from germline, CDR1 is SGHRS and CDR2 is YFSETQ. The CDR3 DNA reads as TGCGCCAGCAGCTTTGTCGCAGGACAGGGCGGCAATGAGCAGTTCTTC. Translation gives CASSFVAGQGGNEQFF.

V is TRBV6-5 and J is TRBJ1-3; D is possibly TRBD1 (6 bases). Germline assignment: CDR1 MNHEY and CDR2 SVGAGI. This CDR3 has 16 amino acids. V gave up 6 bases and J gave up 0 bases, with 15 bases separating them. This CDR3 reads CASSRGQSSSGNTIYF. CDR3 coding DNA: TGTGCCAGCAGCCGTGGACAGTCCTCCTCTGGAAACACCATATATTTT.

The sample holds many counts of this clonotype. The chain carries TRBV21-1 and TRBJ2-1; the DNA was not compared with TRBD2, the D call given in the table. TRBV21-1 is listed as a pseudogene. The CDR3 length is 17 residues. CDR3 amino acids: CASSKAGASGGYNEQFF. The CDR3 DNA sequence: TGTGCCAGCAGCAAAGCAGGTGCTAGCGGGGGCTACAATGAGCAGTTCTTC.

This clonotype was detected a few times. This chain uses TRBV5-1 with TRBJ2-7; the D is unclear. There are 15 residues in the CDR3. Between the trimmed V and J ends, which lost 1 base and 7 bases, there was a span of 18 bases. Germline CDR1 SGHRS, CDR2 YFSETQ. CDR3 residues: CASSLFLDPTNEQYF. The CDR3 bases are TGCGCCAGCAGCTTGTTCCTAGACCCAACAAATGAGCAGTACTTC.

The rearrangement links TRBV5-5 to TRBJ1-5; D is ambiguous. Germline V gene data show CDR1 as SGHKS and CDR2 as YYEKEE (reference sequence). The CDR3 covers 14 residues. Between the trimmed V and J ends, which lost 0 bases and 5 bases, there was a span of 9 bases. CDR3 sequence reads: CASSLGHSDQPQHF. The CDR3 nucleotides are TGTGCCAGCAGCTTGGGACACTCCGATCAGCCCCAGCATTTT.

The V call is TRBV27, the J call TRBJ2-5; D is unclear. The CDR3 runs 18 residues. The germline V gene encodes CDR1 MNHEY and CDR2 SMNVEV (reference sequence). The germline V and J ends were trimmed by 0 bases and 11 bases, with 28 bases remaining between them. CDR3 amino acids: CASSLSLTPGRIDNEQYF. In DNA form, the CDR3 reads TGTGCCAGCAGTTTATCCTTAACTCCCGGCAGGATCGACAATGAGCAGTACTTC.

The chain carries TRBV7-2 and TRBJ2-3; possibly TRBD2 for D (5 bases). Germline CDR1 and CDR2: SGHTA and FQGNSA. Trimming cost V 5 bases and J 6 bases, with 12 bases left between them. CDR3 length: 13 amino acids. The CDR3 coding sequence is TGTGCCAGCAGCGCGAACGGGGTGGATACGCAGTATTTT. Amino acids: CASSANGVDTQYF. Together with reference TRBV7-2 and TRBJ2-3, the CDR3 gives the full variable domain: GAGVSQSPSNKVTEKGKDVELRCDPISGHTALYWYRQSLGQGLEFLIYFQGNSAPDKSGLPSDRFSAERTGGSVSTLTIQRTQQEDSAVYLCASSANGVDTQYFGPGTRLTVL.

The chain is built from TRBV20-1 and TRBJ1-1; 7 positions agree with TRBD1. CDR1 is DFQATT, CDR2 SNEGSKA, per germline (reference sequence). V shed 1 base, J shed 4 bases, and the junction held 6 bases outside the gene matches. CDR3 size: 14 residues. Written as DNA, the CDR3 is TGCAGTGCTAGAGGAATTTACAGGGGCACTGAAGCTTTCTTT. It encodes CSARGIYRGTEAFF.

The rearrangement uses TRBV25-1 and TRBJ2-1; D might be TRBD1 or TRBD2, each matching 5 bases. Trimming shortened V by 4 bases and J by 8 bases, and 21 bases separated the two germline ends. Looked up from germline, CDR1 is MGHDK and CDR2 is SYGVNS. This CDR3 has 16 amino acids. In nucleotides, the CDR3 is TGTGCCAGCAGTGGAACCCAGGGACCGCCGACAGATGAGCAGTTCTTC. Translating gives CASSGTQGPPTDEQFF.

This clonotype was counted only a few times. V is TRBV6-2 or TRBV6-3 and J is TRBJ2-7, with D maybe TRBD2 (6 bases). Trimming stripped 0 bases from V and 1 base from J, with 10 bases between. CDR1 and CDR2 from the germline V gene are MNHEY and SVGEGT. This CDR3 is built from 15 residues. The CDR3 region is CASSYSEGISYEQYF. CDR3 DNA: TGTGCCAGCAGTTACTCGGAGGGAATTTCCTACGAGCAGTACTTC.

This clonotype was found a few times. The genes are TRBV7-2 and TRBJ2-5, with D possibly matching TRBD2 (6 bases). Germline CDR1 is SGHTA and CDR2 is FQGNSA. With 1 base removed from V and 11 bases from J, the gap between germline ends came to 17 bases. The CDR3 has 14 amino acids. CDR3 region: CASSLGTTWGEQYF. For the CDR3, the DNA is TGTGCCAGCAGCTTAGGCACAACCTGGGGGGAGCAGTACTTC.

The genes are TRBV12-3 or TRBV12-4 and TRBJ2-7, with D perhaps TRBD2 (7 bases). Trimming took 2 bases from V and 10 from J, leaving 12 bases between them. The CDR3 contains 12 residues. The CDR3 reads CASSLIRGAQYF. CDR3 coding DNA: TGTGCCAGCAGTTTAATCCGGGGGGCCCAGTACTTC.

In this sample, this clonotype turned up a few times. The gene calls are TRBV20-1 and TRBJ2-1; 7 positions match TRBD1. CDR1 is DFQATT, CDR2 SNEGSKA, per germline (reference sequence). V trimming: 6 bases; J trimming: 2 bases; junction bases outside the gene matches: 7. CDR3 length: 14 amino acids. CDR3 bases: TGCAGTGCCGTGGGACAGTGGACCTACAATGAGCAGTTCTTC. This encodes CSAVGQWTYNEQFF.

V and J are TRBV5-1 and TRBJ1-1; the D is unclear. Germline lookup yields CDR1 SGHRS and CDR2 YFSETQ. This CDR3 has 14 amino acids. V shed 0 bases and J shed 3 bases, with 9 bases lying between them. The CDR3 sequence is CASSLGLLDTEAFF. CDR3 DNA: TGCGCCAGCAGCTTGGGTTTATTGGACACTGAAGCTTTCTTT. The entire variable domain, with the rest obtained from reference TRBV5-1 and TRBJ1-1, is as follows: KAGVTQTPRYLIKTRGQQVTLSCSPISGHRSVSWYQQTPGQGLQFLFEYFSETQRNKGNFPGRFSGRQFSNSRSEMNVSTLELGDSALYLCASSLGLLDTEAFFGQGTRLTVV.

This clonotype was seen once. Sequence at one end of the junction differs from germline and may be a read error. The V gene is TRBV20-1, the J gene TRBJ1-6; 8 bases align to TRBD1. Germline assignment: CDR1 DFQATT and CDR2 SNEGSKA (reference sequence). The CDR3 spans 16 residues. The CDR3 bases are TGCAGTGCTACCAGAGGCAGGACAGGGAATAATTCACCCCCCCACTTT. Its translation is CSATRGRTGNNSPPHF.

A few counts support this clonotype. CDR3 sequence: CASSQEVGAGTDTQYF. Written as DNA, the CDR3 is TGTGCCAGCAGCCAAGAGGTGGGGGCAGGCACAGATACGCAGTATTTT. This sequence joins TRBV4-2 and TRBJ2-3, with D possibly matching TRBD1 (6 bases). Germline CDR1 reads LGHNA; CDR2 reads YNFKEQ. This CDR3 comprises 16 residues. The V and J ends lost 0 bases and 1 base respectively, with 11 bases between them.

The J gene is TRBJ2-4, the V gene TRBV14; D is unclear. The closer fit of TRBJ2-7 to the DNA end suggests the J call may be wrong. The V gene's germline CDR1 is SGHDN and CDR2 FVKESK. There are 13 residues in the CDR3. The CDR3 loop is CASSHLGADEQYF. CDR3 sequence (DNA): TGTGCCAGCAGCCACCTCGGCGCGGACGAGCAGTACTTC.

This rearrangement joins TRBV20-1 to TRBJ2-3; TRBD2 aligns across 7 bases. Germline values: CDR1 DFQATT, CDR2 SNEGSKA (reference sequence). The CDR3 consists of 16 residues. V gave up 1 base and J gave up 3 bases; unmatched junction bases: 10. The CDR3 here is CSARVSRERRTDTQYF. DNA for the CDR3: TGCAGTGCTAGAGTTTCGCGGGAGCGGAGGACAGATACGCAGTATTTT.

Details on this clonotype: The junction differs from germline at one of its ends, possibly a read error. The V gene is TRBV4-2, the J gene TRBJ1-2, with D maybe TRBD1 (6 bases). Germline V gives CDR1 LGHNA, CDR2 YNFKEQ. The CDR3 runs 18 residues. CDR3 region: CASGQDPAGQRFQYGYTF. Written as DNA, the CDR3 is TGTGCCAGCGGCCAAGATCCAGCAGGACAGAGATTTCAGTATGGCTACACCTTC.

This clonotype was counted a few times. The chain combines TRBV27 with TRBJ2-5, with D unresolved. The CDR3 totals 15 residues. Germline CDR1 is MNHEY and CDR2 is SMNVEV (reference sequence). V was cut by 6 bases and J by 2 bases, with 16 bases left in between. For the CDR3, the DNA is TGTGCCAGCAGCAGACGACGGACGACACAAGAGACCCAGTACTTC. Translating gives CASSRRRTTQETQYF.

In its sample, this clonotype was seen a few times. The V gene is TRBV25-1, the J gene TRBJ1-5, with TRBD1 as a possible D gene (5 bases). Germline values: CDR1 MGHDK, CDR2 SYGVNS. Trimming removed 2 bases at V and 3 bases at J, with 8 bases between. The CDR3 extends over 14 amino acids. The CDR3 DNA reads TGTGCCAGCAGTGAAGGGGCTCTCAATCAGCCCCAGCATTTT. It codes for CASSEGALNQPQHF.

A few counts support this clonotype. The chain joins TRBV4-1 to TRBJ2-3; TRBD2 aligns across 11 bases. Germline loops: CDR1 MGHRA, CDR2 YSYEKL. There are 16 residues in the CDR3. V trimming: 4 bases; J trimming: 1 base; junction bases outside the gene matches: 4. The chain's CDR3 is CASSRRGLAGTDTQYF. The CDR3, as DNA: TGCGCCAGCAGCCGACGGGGACTAGCGGGCACAGATACGCAGTATTTT.

This clonotype was observed a handful of times. The V and J genes are TRBV20-1 and TRBJ1-6, with 8 bases matching TRBD1. Germline V lookup: CDR1 DFQATT, CDR2 SNEGSKA (reference sequence). Germline trimming cut 6 bases from V and 10 bases from J; bases unmatched to any gene: 14. This CDR3 is 15 amino acids long. CDR3 nucleotide sequence: TGCAGTGCCTCGCTCAACAGGGGGATGGGGTCACCCCTCCACTTT. Translating it yields CSASLNRGMGSPLHF.

This chain uses TRBV12-5 with TRBJ2-3; tentatively, D is TRBD1 (5 bases). CDR3 size: 16 residues. The V end lost 0 bases, the J end lost 1 base, and 11 bases lay between the germline ends. Per the germline V gene, CDR1 is LGHNT and CDR2 is FRNRAP. The chain's CDR3 is CASGLVLGPRTDTQYF. CDR3 DNA sequence: TGTGCTAGTGGTTTGGTACTGGGGCCTCGCACAGATACGCAGTATTTT.